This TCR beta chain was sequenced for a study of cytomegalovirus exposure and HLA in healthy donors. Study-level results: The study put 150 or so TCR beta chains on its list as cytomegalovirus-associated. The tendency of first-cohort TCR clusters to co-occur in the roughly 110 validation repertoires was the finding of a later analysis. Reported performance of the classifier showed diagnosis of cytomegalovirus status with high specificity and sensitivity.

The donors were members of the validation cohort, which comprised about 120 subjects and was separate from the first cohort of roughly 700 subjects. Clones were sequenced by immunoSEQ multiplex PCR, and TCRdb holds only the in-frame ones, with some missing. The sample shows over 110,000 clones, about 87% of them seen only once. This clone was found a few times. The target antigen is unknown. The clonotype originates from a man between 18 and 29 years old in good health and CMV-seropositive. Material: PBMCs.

DNA of the CDR3: TGCGCCAGCAGCTTTGGACAGCTAAGGGAGACCCAGTACTTC. Translating gives CASSFGQLRETQYF. The J gene is TRBJ2-5, the V gene TRBV5-1, with D perhaps TRBD1 (6 bases). This CDR3 contains 14 residues. V was shortened by 2 bases and J by 5 bases, with 13 bases between the two germline ends. The germline V gene has CDR1 SGHRS and CDR2 YFSETQ.